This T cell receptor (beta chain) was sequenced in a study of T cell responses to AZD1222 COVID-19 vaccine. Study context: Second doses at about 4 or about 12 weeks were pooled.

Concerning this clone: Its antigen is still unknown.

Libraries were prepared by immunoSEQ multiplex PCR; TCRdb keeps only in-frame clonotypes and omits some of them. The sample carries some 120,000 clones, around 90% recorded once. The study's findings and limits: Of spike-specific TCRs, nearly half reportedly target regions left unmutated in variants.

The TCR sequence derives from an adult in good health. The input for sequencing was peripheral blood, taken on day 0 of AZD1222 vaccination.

CDR3 in DNA: TGTGCCAGCAGTCACTACGGGACAGAGGGGGATGTTTCTGGGGCCAACGTCCTGACTTTC. Protein sequence: CASSHYGTEGDVSGANVLTF. V usage is TRBV27 and J usage is TRBJ2-6, with 7 bases identical to TRBD1. The germline V gene has CDR1 MNHEY and CDR2 SMNVEV (reference sequence). There are 20 residues in the CDR3. The V and J ends lost 5 bases and 1 base, in that order; junction bases with no gene match: 17.